This T cell receptor beta chain was obtained from a study of beta chain features in type 1 diabetes. In its sample, this clone was seen a few times. Antigen: not known. V was shortened by 2 bases and J by 7 bases, with 11 bases between the two germline ends. The length of the CDR3 is 13 residues. From germline, CDR1 is KGHSH and CDR2 LQKENI. Of the isolated RNA, all was reverse transcribed, and so the sequenced material was expressed TCRB transcripts. TCRdb keeps only in-frame clones here, not all; method: immunoSEQ multiplex PCR. Among approximately 140,000 clones listed, around 9% were seen once. Purity exceeding 95% was reached by all sorted populations. Study-level points and caveats: Among patients with Type 1 diabetes, TCRB CDR3s were moderately but significantly shorter in every one of the four CD4+ subsets.

This receptor was obtained from a man aged 30 to 39 with type 1 diabetes. The source material was central memory CD4+ T cells from blood. The genes are TRBV18 and TRBJ1-2; no definite D call. The CDR3 region is CASSPESGGGYTF. In DNA, the CDR3 is TGTGCCAGCTCACCAGAATCAGGTGGTGGCTACACCTTC.